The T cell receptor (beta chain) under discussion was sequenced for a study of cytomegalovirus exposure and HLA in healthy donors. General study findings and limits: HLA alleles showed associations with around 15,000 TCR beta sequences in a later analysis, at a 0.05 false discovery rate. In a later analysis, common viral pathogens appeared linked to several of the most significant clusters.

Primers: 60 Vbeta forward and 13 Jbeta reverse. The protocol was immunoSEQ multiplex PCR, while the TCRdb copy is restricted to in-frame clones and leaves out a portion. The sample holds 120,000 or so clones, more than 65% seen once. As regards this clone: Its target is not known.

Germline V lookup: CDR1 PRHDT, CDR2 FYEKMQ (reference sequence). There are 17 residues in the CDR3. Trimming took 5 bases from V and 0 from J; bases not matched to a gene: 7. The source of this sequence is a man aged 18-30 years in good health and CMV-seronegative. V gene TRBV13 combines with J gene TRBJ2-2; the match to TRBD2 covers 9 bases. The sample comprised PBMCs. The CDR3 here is CASSLYAGGANTGELFF. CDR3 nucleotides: TGTGCCAGCAGCCTCTATGCGGGGGGGGCGAACACCGGGGAGCTGTTTTTT.